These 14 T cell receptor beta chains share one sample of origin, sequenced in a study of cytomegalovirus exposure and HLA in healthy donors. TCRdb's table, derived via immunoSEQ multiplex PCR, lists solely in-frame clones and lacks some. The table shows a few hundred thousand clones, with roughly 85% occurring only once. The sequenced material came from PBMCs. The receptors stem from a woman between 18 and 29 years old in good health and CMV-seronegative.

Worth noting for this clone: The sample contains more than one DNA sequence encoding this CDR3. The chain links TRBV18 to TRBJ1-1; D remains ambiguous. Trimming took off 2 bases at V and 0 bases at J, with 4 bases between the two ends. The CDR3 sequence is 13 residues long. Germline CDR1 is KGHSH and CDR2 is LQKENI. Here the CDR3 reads CASSPGLNTEAFF. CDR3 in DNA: TGTGCCAGCTCACCAGGCCTGAACACTGAAGCTTTCTTT.

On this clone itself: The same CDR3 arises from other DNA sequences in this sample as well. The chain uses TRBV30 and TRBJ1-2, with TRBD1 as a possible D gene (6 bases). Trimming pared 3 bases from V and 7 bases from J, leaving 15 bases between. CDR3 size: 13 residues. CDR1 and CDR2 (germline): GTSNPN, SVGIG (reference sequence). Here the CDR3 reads CAWSERGGSGYTF. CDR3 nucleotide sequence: TGTGCCTGGAGCGAGAGGGGGGGGAGTGGCTACACCTTC.

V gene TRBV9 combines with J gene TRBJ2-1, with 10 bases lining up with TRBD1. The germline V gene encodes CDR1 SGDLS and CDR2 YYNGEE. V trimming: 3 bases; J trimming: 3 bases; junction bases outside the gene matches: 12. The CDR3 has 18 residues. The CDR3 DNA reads TGTGCCAGCAGCGGGACCCTCTCCGGGACAGGGGACTACAATGAGCAGTTCTTC. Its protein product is CASSGTLSGTGDYNEQFF.

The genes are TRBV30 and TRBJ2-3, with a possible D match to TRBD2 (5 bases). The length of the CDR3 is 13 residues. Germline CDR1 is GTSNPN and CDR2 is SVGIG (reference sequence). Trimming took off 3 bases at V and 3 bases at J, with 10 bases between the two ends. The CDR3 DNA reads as TGTGCCTGGAGCGGGATCAGGACAGATACGCAGTATTTT. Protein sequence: CAWSGIRTDTQYF.

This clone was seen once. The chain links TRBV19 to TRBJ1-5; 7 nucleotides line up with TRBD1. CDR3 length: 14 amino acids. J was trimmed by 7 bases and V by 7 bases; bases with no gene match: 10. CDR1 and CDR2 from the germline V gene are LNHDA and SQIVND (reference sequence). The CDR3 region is CASTADRVTQPQHF. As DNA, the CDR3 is TGTGCCAGTACCGCAGACAGGGTCACCCAGCCCCAGCATTTT.

CDR3: CASSFGRVATNEKLFF. The CDR3, as DNA: TGCGCCAGCAGCTTCGGCAGGGTGGCAACTAATGAAAAACTGTTTTTT. The V and J genes are TRBV5-1 and TRBJ1-4; D possibly corresponds to TRBD1 (5 bases). Deletions cut 2 bases from V and 0 bases from J, with 11 bases between. CDR1 and CDR2 from the germline V gene are SGHRS and YFSETQ. The CDR3 consists of 16 residues. The full variable domain, rest sourced from reference TRBV5-1 and TRBJ1-4, is KAGVTQTPRYLIKTRGQQVTLSCSPISGHRSVSWYQQTPGQGLQFLFEYFSETQRNKGNFPGRFSGRQFSNSRSEMNVSTLELGDSALYLCASSFGRVATNEKLFFGSGTQLSVL.

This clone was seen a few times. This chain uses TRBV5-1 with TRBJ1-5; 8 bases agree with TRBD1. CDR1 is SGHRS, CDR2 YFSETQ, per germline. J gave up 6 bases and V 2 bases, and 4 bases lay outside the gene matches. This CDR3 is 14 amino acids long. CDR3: CASSFSGGGQPQHF. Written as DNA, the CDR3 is TGCGCCAGCAGCTTTTCAGGGGGCGGTCAGCCCCAGCATTTT.

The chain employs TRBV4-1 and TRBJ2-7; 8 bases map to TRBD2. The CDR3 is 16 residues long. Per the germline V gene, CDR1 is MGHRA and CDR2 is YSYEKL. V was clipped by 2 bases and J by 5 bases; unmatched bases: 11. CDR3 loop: CASSQLSGTRAHEQYF. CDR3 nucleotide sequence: TGCGCCAGCAGCCAATTATCCGGGACTAGAGCCCACGAGCAGTACTTC.

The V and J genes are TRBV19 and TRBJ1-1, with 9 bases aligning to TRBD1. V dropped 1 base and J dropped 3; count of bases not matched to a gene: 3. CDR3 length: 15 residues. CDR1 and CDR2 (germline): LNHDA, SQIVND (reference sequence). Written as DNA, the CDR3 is TGTGCCAGTAGTATAGGAGGACAGGGGCACACTGAAGCTTTCTTT. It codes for CASSIGGQGHTEAFF.

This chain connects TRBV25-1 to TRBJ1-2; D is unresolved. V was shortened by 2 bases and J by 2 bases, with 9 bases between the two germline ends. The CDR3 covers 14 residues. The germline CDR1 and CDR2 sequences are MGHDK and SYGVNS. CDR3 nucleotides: TGTGCCAGCAGTGAAGGCAACCTGAACTATGGCTACACCTTC. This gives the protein CASSEGNLNYGYTF.

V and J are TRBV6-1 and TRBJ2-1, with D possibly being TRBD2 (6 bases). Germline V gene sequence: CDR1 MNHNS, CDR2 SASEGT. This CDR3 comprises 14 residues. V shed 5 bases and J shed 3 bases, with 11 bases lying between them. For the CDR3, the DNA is TGTGCCAGCAGTCCGCGGGACCACTACAATGAGCAGTTCTTC. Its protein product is CASSPRDHYNEQFF.

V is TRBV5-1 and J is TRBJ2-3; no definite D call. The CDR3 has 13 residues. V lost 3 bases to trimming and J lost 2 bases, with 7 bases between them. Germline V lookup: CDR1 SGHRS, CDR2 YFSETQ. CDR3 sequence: CASSSGTTDTQYF. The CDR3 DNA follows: TGCGCCAGCAGCTCGGGTACCACAGATACGCAGTATTTT.

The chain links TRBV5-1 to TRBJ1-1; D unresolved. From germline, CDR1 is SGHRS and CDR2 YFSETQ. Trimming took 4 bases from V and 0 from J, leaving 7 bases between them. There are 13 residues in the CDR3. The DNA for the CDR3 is TGCGCCAGCAGCCCCCCAGTGAACACTGAAGCTTTCTTT. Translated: CASSPPVNTEAFF.

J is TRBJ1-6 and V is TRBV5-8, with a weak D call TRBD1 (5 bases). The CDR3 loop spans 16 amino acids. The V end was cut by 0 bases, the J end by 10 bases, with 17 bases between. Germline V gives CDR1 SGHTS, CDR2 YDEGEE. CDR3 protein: CASSLESRVIGSPLHF. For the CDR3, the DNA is TGTGCCAGCAGCTTGGAGTCCAGGGTTATTGGGTCACCCCTCCACTTT.